These 23 T cell receptor beta chains share one sample of origin, sequenced in a study of T cells in Graves' hyperthyroidism and ophthalmopathy. The TCR beta CDR3 regions underwent amplification using RNA transcripts as the source. The TCR CDR3 first-round RT-PCR relied on the HTBI primer set. TCRdb reprocessed the multiplex PCR reads via MiXCR and lists one record per CDR3 protein. This sample has more than 550,000 distinct CDR3 sequences; around 16% occur once, and the top ten carry around a sixth. Sequencing was performed on blood. These receptors all stem from a man aged 50-59 years with Graves' hyperthyroidism.

The chain combines TRBV7-6 with TRBJ1-1, with unresolved D. CDR1 is SGHVS, CDR2 FNYEAQ, per germline. V gave up 5 bases and J gave up 4 bases, with 14 bases separating them. The CDR3 runs to 14 residues. The CDR3 is CASSPARGGTEAFF. The CDR3 DNA reads as TGTGCCAGCAGCCCGGCCCGCGGCGGCACTGAAGCTTTCTTT.

The CDR3 protein is CASTWGYNQPQHF. The CDR3 coding sequence is TGTGCCAGCACTTGGGGGTACAATCAGCCCCAGCATTTT. The chain uses TRBV27 and TRBJ1-5, with D possibly being TRBD1 (5 bases). The CDR3 spans 13 residues. CDR1 and CDR2 from the germline V gene are MNHEY and SMNVEV (reference sequence). The V end was cut by 7 bases, the J end by 3 bases, with 10 bases between.

This clonotype was found many times. The rearrangement links TRBV7-6 to TRBJ2-3, with TRBD2 as a possible D gene (7 bases). The germline V and J ends were trimmed by 8 bases and 1 base, with 13 bases remaining between them. The germline CDR1 and CDR2 sequences are SGHVS and FNYEAQ. The CDR3 spans 14 residues. Written as DNA, the CDR3 is TGTGCCAGCTTCGGGGGGCACGGCACAGATACGCAGTATTTT. Translated: CASFGGHGTDTQYF.

The rearrangement uses TRBV29-1 and TRBJ2-7, with TRBD2 matching over 11 bases. The CDR3 sequence is 14 residues long. CDR1 is SQVTM, CDR2 ANQGSEA, per germline. V dropped 7 bases and J dropped 0; count of bases not matched to a gene: 5. The CDR3 region is CSATSGGSSYEQYF. The CDR3 DNA reads as TGCAGCGCTACTAGCGGGGGTAGCTCCTACGAGCAGTACTTC.

The chain joins TRBV18 to TRBJ2-7; no reliable D call. The CDR3 consists of 13 residues. Germline V gives CDR1 KGHSH, CDR2 LQKENI. Trimming shortened V by 0 bases and J by 4 bases, and 7 bases separated the two germline ends. CDR3 sequence (DNA): TGTGCCAGCTCACCACCTTCAAGGTACGAGCAGTACTTC. This gives the protein CASSPPSRYEQYF. The full variable domain, completed using reference TRBV18 and TRBJ2-7, is NAGVMQNPRHLVRRRGQEARLRCSPMKGHSHVYWYRQLPEEGLKFMVYLQKENIIDESGMPKERFSAEFPKEGPSILRIQQVVRGDSAAYFCASSPPSRYEQYFGPGTRLTVT.

The CDR3, as DNA: TGTGCCAGCAGCCAAGACAAGCACTATGGCTACACCTTC. Translated, it gives CASSQDKHYGYTF. This chain connects TRBV4-2 to TRBJ1-2; D is uncertain. Trimming pared 0 bases from V and 3 bases from J, leaving 5 bases between. Germline V gene data show CDR1 as LGHNA and CDR2 as YNFKEQ. There are 13 residues in the CDR3.

This clonotype was recorded a few times. The chain couples TRBV6-1 to TRBJ1-1; tentatively, D is TRBD1 (5 bases). The CDR3 loop spans 12 amino acids. V lost 6 bases to trimming and J lost 7 bases, with 12 bases between them. Germline assignment: CDR1 MNHNS and CDR2 SASEGT. The CDR3 coding sequence is TGTGCCAGCAGCCCCGGACATTTTGAAGCTTTCTTT. This translates into CASSPGHFEAFF.

With respect to this clonotype: The junction differs from germline at one of its ends, possibly a read error. The chain recombines TRBV6-1 with TRBJ2-1; 12 bases map to TRBD2. Looked up from germline, CDR1 is MNHNS and CDR2 is SASEGT. The length of the CDR3 is 17 residues. DNA of the CDR3: TGTACCAGCAGTGAAGCCCTAGCGGGAGGGTATGGTGGTGAGCAGTTCTTC. This gives the protein CTSSEALAGGYGGEQFF.

The V and J genes are TRBV30 and TRBJ1-2; D not certain. CDR1 is GTSNPN, CDR2 SVGIG, per germline (reference sequence). Trimming left V 1 base short and J 7 bases short, with 13 bases between. There are 13 residues in the CDR3. The CDR3 DNA is TGTGCCTGGAGTGGGGAGTTTCATCTTGGCTACACCTTC. This gives the protein CAWSGEFHLGYTF.

This clonotype was recorded many times. The CDR3 here is CASSLIPGGYEQYF. The CDR3 DNA reads as TGTGCCAGCAGTTTAATCCCAGGGGGCTACGAGCAGTACTTC. The chain couples TRBV28 to TRBJ2-7, with TRBD1 matching over 7 bases. Unmatched junction bases numbered 4, after V lost 2 bases and J lost 3 bases. This CDR3 contains 14 residues. Germline V lookup: CDR1 MDHEN, CDR2 SYDVKM.

This clonotype was seen at least ten times. This sequence joins TRBV18 and TRBJ2-3; D could derive from TRBD1 or TRBD2 (6 bases each). Per the germline V gene, CDR1 is KGHSH and CDR2 is LQKENI. V was clipped by 2 bases and J by 5 bases, with 17 bases between them. The CDR3 runs to 16 residues. CDR3 sequence reads: CASSPDRSPGGDTQYF. The CDR3 DNA sequence: TGTGCCAGCTCACCAGACAGGTCCCCCGGGGGAGATACGCAGTATTTT.

As for this clonotype: This sequence may be a read error, since a much larger clone differs from it by one base. The chain links TRBV20-1 to TRBJ2-1, with 9 bases matching TRBD2. The germline V gene encodes CDR1 DFQATT and CDR2 SNEGSKA (reference sequence). The CDR3 has 15 residues. V was clipped by 4 bases and J by 9 bases; unmatched bases: 13. This CDR3 is CSANSAGGPGSEQFF. Written as DNA, the CDR3 is TGCAGTGCTAACTCGGCGGGAGGGCCGGGTAGTGAGCAGTTCTTC.

This clonotype has a handful of counts. The V call is TRBV11-2, the J call TRBJ1-2, with D unclear. Germline lookup yields CDR1 SGHAT and CDR2 FQNNGV. Trimming shortened V by 3 bases and J by 5 bases, and 16 bases separated the two germline ends. The CDR3 is made up of 15 amino acids. The DNA of the CDR3 is TGTGCCAGCAGCTTGGTACCGGAAGGGTCTTATGGCTACACCTTC. It translates to CASSLVPEGSYGYTF.

The chain joins TRBV5-1 to TRBJ2-5; D is undetermined. Germline CDR1 reads SGHRS; CDR2 reads YFSETQ. V shed 5 bases and J shed 5 bases, with 13 bases lying between them. This CDR3 is 13 amino acids long. CDR3: CASSLPESETQYF. CDR3 DNA sequence: TGCGCCAGCAGTCTCCCGGAAAGCGAGACCCAGTACTTC.

This clonotype was seen only a few times. A read error may be the cause here, since a much bigger clone is one base away. The chain links TRBV7-2 to TRBJ2-5; tentative D call: TRBD2 (7 bases). Looked up from germline, CDR1 is SGHTA and CDR2 is FQGNSA. This CDR3 spans 14 amino acids. With 5 bases removed from V and 1 base from J, the gap between germline ends came to 11 bases. CDR3 sequence reads: CASSRRGAQETQYF. The DNA of the CDR3 is TGTGCCAGCAGCCGCCGGGGGGCCCAAGAGACCCAGTACTTC. Using reference TRBV7-2 and TRBJ2-5 for the parts outside the CDR3, the full variable domain is GAGVSQSPSNKVTEKGKDVELRCDPISGHTALYWYRQSLGQGLEFLIYFQGNSAPDKSGLPSDRFSAERTGGSVSTLTIQRTQQEDSAVYLCASSRRGAQETQYFGPGTRLLVL.

This clonotype was picked up many times. V usage is TRBV19 and J usage is TRBJ2-2; 9 nucleotides line up with TRBD1. The CDR3 is 14 residues long. CDR1 and CDR2 from the germline V gene are LNHDA and SQIVND (reference sequence). J gave up 7 bases and V 6 bases, and 6 bases lay outside the gene matches. CDR3 region: CASSYRGQVGELFF. In nucleotides, the CDR3 is TGTGCCAGTAGCTACAGGGGGCAGGTCGGGGAGCTGTTTTTT.

The chain links TRBV24-1 to TRBJ2-3, with 11 bases matching TRBD2. CDR1 and CDR2 from the germline V gene are KGHDR and SFDVKD. This CDR3 spans 17 amino acids. The J segment lost 3 bases and the V segment lost 4 bases, leaving 8 bases of the junction unmatched. CDR3 nucleotides: TGTGCCACCAGTGACCGCCACACTAGCGGGAGAACAGATACGCAGTATTTT. Protein product: CATSDRHTSGRTDTQYF.

This clonotype was detected only a few times. The chain recombines TRBV12-3 or TRBV12-4 with TRBJ2-7; maybe TRBD2 (6 bases). The CDR3 length is 16 residues. Trimming removed 3 bases from V and 4 bases from J, with 19 bases in between. The CDR3 sequence is CASSFYPELAVYEQYF. In nucleotides, the CDR3 is TGTGCCAGCAGTTTTTACCCCGAACTAGCTGTTTACGAGCAGTACTTC.

This clonotype has at least ten counts. The rearrangement uses TRBV3-1 and TRBJ1-1; D might be TRBD1 (6 bases). Germline CDR1 LGHDT, CDR2 YNNKEL (reference sequence). CDR3 length: 16 amino acids. Trimming removed 0 bases from V and 10 bases from J, with 21 bases in between. The CDR3 DNA follows: TGTGCCAGCAGCCAAGAGTCCGTGGAGGGGGTAGGTGGAGCTTTCTTT. It encodes CASSQESVEGVGGAFF.

The CDR3, as DNA: TGTGCCAGCAGTTTAACCGGTGGGGGGGCCTACGAGCAGTACTTC. The encoded protein is CASSLTGGGAYEQYF. The gene calls are TRBV27 and TRBJ2-7; the match to TRBD2 covers 7 bases. The junction had 6 bases not matched to a gene; V was cut back by 2 bases and J by 2 bases. The germline V gene has CDR1 MNHEY and CDR2 SMNVEV (reference sequence). This CDR3 has 15 residues.

This clonotype showed up many times. This chain connects TRBV15 to TRBJ2-3; D remains unclear. V was cut by 0 bases and J by 0 bases, with 7 bases left in between. Germline values: CDR1 LNHNV, CDR2 YYDKDF (reference sequence). This CDR3 has 15 residues. In DNA form, the CDR3 reads TGTGCCACCAGCAGAGATCTCGAGAGCACAGATACGCAGTATTTT. Amino acids: CATSRDLESTDTQYF.

Regarding this clonotype: Germline is not matched at one junction end, which may reflect a read error. This sequence joins TRBV28 and TRBJ1-1; weak D call: TRBD1 (5 bases). The germline gives CDR1 MDHEN, CDR2 SYDVKM. This CDR3 is built from 12 residues. The CDR3 nucleotides are TGTGCCAGCACCCTCTGGGGCGCTGAAGCTCTCTTT. Translated, it gives CASTLWGAEALF.

This clonotype appeared a few times. The chain combines TRBV12-3 or TRBV12-4 with TRBJ2-7; maybe TRBD1 (6 bases). V lost 5 bases and J lost 4, with 18 bases in between. The CDR3 loop spans 15 amino acids. The CDR3 DNA follows: TGTGCCAGCAGTATAACCTCGGACAGTTGGTACGAGCAGTACTTC. Translation gives CASSITSDSWYEQYF.